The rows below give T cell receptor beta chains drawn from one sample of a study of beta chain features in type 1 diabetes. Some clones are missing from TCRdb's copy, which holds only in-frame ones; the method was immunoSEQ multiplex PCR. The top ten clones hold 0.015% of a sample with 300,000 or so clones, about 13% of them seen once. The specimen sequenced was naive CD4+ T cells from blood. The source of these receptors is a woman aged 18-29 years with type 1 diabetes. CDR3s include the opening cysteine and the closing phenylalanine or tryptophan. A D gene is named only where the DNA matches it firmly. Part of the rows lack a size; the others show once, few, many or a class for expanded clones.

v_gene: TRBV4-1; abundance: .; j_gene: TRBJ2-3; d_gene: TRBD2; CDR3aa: CASSQDRGLAGNTQYF; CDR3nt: TGCGCCAGCAGCCAAGATCGGGGACTAGCGGGGAATACGCAGTATTTT
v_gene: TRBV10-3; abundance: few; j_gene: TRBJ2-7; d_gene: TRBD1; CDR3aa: CAASAGGTGGYEQYF; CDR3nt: TGTGCCGCCTCCGCAGGGGGGACAGGAGGCTACGAGCAGTACTTC
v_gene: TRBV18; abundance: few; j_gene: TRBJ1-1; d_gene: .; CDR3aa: CASSPYRNTEAFF; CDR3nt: TGTGCCAGCTCGCCTTATAGGAACACTGAAGCTTTCTTT
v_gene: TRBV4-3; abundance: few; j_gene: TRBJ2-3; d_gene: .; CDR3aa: CASSQDPAGRDTQYF; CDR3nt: TGCGCCAGCAGCCAAGATCCAGCGGGTAGAGATACGCAGTATTTT
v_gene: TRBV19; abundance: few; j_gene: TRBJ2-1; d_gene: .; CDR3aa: CASRSGQGYYNEQFF; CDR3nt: TGTGCCAGTAGATCCGGCCAGGGCTACTACAATGAGCAGTTCTTC
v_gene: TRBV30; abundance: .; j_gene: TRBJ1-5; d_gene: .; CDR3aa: CAWSGSSNQPQHF; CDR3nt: TGTGCCTGGAGTGGCAGTAGCAATCAGCCCCAGCATTTT
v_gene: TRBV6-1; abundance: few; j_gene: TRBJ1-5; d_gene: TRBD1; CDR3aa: CASNTGQGRDQPQHF; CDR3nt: TGTGCCAGCAATACCGGACAGGGGCGGGATCAGCCCCAGCATTTT
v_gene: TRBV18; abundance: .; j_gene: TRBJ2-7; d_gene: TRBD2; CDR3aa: CASSPWEGYEQYF; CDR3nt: TGTGCCAGCTCACCATGGGAGGGGTACGAGCAGTACTTC
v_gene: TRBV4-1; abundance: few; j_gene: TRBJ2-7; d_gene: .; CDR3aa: CASSQALPTGYEQYF; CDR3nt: TGCGCCAGCAGCCAAGCTCTGCCGACTGGATACGAGCAGTACTTC
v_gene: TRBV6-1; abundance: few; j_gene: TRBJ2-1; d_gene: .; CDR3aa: CASSRGSMFNEQFF; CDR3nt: TGTGCCAGCAGCCGAGGATCCATGTTCAATGAGCAGTTCTTC
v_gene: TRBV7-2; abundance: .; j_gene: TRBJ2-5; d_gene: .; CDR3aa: CASSSLAPRQQETQYF; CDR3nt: TGTGCCAGCAGCTCCCTAGCGCCCAGACAACAAGAGACCCAGTACTTC
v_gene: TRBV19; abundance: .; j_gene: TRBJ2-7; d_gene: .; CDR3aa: CASSPIAGRWHEQYF; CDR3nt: TGTGCCAGTAGTCCGATCGCGGGACGCTGGCACGAGCAGTACTTC
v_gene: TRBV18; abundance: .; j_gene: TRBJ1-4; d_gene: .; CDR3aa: CASSPEPGLANEKLFF; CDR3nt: TGTGCCAGCTCACCCGAACCAGGGTTAGCTAATGAAAAACTGTTTTTT
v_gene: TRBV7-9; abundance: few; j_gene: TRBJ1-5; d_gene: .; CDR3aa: CASSLVSNQPQHF; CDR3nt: TGTGCCAGCAGCTTAGTAAGCAATCAGCCCCAGCATTTT
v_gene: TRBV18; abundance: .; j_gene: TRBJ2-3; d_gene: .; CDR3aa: CASFPGAGDTQYF; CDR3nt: TGTGCCAGCTTCCCAGGGGCAGGAGATACGCAGTATTTT
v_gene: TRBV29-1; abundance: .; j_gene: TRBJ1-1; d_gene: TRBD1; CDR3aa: CSVGTGRDTEAFF; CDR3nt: TGCAGCGTGGGGACAGGGAGGGACACTGAAGCTTTCTTT
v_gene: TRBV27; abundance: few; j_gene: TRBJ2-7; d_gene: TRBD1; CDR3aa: CASSPGTGGLKQYF; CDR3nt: TGTGCCAGCAGTCCGGGGACAGGGGGCTTAAAGCAGTACTTC
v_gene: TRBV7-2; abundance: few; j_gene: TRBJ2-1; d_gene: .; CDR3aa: CASSATRDSSYNEQFF; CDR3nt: TGTGCCAGCAGCGCGACCCGGGACTCGTCCTACAATGAGCAGTTCTTC
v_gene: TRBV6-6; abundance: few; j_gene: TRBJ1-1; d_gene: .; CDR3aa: CASSYQGNTEAFF; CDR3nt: TGTGCCAGCAGTTACCAGGGGAACACTGAAGCTTTCTTT